This entry concerns a single TCR beta chain. Germline CDR1 and CDR2: SGHTA and FQGNSA. V shed 5 bases, J shed 6 bases, and the junction held 11 bases outside the gene matches. CDR3 size: 16 residues. The assay was immunoSEQ multiplex PCR, and TCRdb's table has in-frame clones only and misses some. The table has 130,000 or so clones, more than 70% seen once. This entry comes from a study of T cell responses to AZD1222 COVID-19 vaccine. This clonotype was obtained from an adult in good health. Sequenced here: peripheral blood, sampled on day 0 of AZD1222 vaccination. The chain uses TRBV7-2 and TRBJ1-3; 9 positions agree with TRBD1. CDR3 nucleotides: TGTGCCAGCAGCCCAATCGGCGGACAGGGGTTAAACACCATATATTTT. This encodes CASSPIGGQGLNTIYF.